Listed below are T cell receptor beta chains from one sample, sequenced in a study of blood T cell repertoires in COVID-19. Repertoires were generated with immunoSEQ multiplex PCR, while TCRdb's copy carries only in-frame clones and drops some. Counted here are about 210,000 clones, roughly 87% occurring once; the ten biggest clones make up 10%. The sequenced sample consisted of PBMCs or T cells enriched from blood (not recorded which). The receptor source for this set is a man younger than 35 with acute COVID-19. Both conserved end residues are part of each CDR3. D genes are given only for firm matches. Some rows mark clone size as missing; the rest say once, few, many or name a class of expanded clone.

CDR3 DNA: TGTGCCAGCAGCAAACCGACAGGCCTCTACTCCTACGAGCAGTACTTC; CDR3 protein: CASSKPTGLYSYEQYF; D gene: .; J gene: TRBJ2-7; V gene: TRBV21-1; clone size: .
CDR3 DNA: TGCGCCAGCAGTGAGGGCGCCAGGGTTGGGGCTGAAGCTTTCTTT; CDR3 protein: CASSEGARVGAEAFF; D gene: .; J gene: TRBJ1-1; V gene: TRBV10-1; clone size: .
CDR3 DNA: TGCGCCAGCAGCTTGGCCGTTACTAGTTTAGGGAATGAGCAGTTCTTC; CDR3 protein: CASSLAVTSLGNEQFF; D gene: .; J gene: TRBJ2-1; V gene: TRBV5-1; clone size: .
CDR3 DNA: TGTGCCAGTAGTATAAGCGGATCGACAGAAGCTTTCTTT; CDR3 protein: CASSISGSTEAFF; D gene: .; J gene: TRBJ1-1; V gene: TRBV19; clone size: .
CDR3 DNA: TGTGCCAGCAGTTTAAGCCCTAGCGAATCCACAGATACGCAGTATTTT; CDR3 protein: CASSLSPSESTDTQYF; D gene: .; J gene: TRBJ2-3; V gene: TRBV28; clone size: .
CDR3 DNA: TGTGCCAGCAGCTGGACAGGGGGAGGCTATGGCTACACCTTC; CDR3 protein: CASSWTGGGYGYTF; D gene: TRBD1; J gene: TRBJ1-2; V gene: TRBV27; clone size: .
CDR3 DNA: TGTGCCAGCAGTTACGAGGGGGTGAGCGAGCAGTACTTC; CDR3 protein: CASSYEGVSEQYF; D gene: .; J gene: TRBJ2-7; V gene: TRBV6-5; clone size: once
CDR3 DNA: TGTGCCAGCAGTTACACGGACACATACAATGAGCAGTTCTTC; CDR3 protein: CASSYTDTYNEQFF; D gene: .; J gene: TRBJ2-1; V gene: TRBV6-5; clone size: .
CDR3 DNA: TGTGCCATCTCAGGCAGCGGGGTGACCGAAGATACGCAGTATTTT; CDR3 protein: CAISGSGVTEDTQYF; D gene: TRBD2; J gene: TRBJ2-3; V gene: TRBV28; clone size: .
CDR3 DNA: TGTGCCAGCAGCCCCCCCCAGTTTCCCAATGAGCAGTTCTTC; CDR3 protein: CASSPPQFPNEQFF; D gene: .; J gene: TRBJ2-1; V gene: TRBV5-4; clone size: .
CDR3 DNA: TGTGCCAGCAGTGACTCGAGGGGGCACGGAATGTCCTCGTACCATTTCACCTACGAGCAGTACTTC; CDR3 protein: CASSDSRGHGMSSYHFTYEQYF; D gene: TRBD1; J gene: TRBJ2-7; V gene: TRBV6-4; clone size: .
CDR3 DNA: TGTGCCAGCAGCGTAGGTGGGAGCGAAGATACGCAGTATTTT; CDR3 protein: CASSVGGSEDTQYF; D gene: .; J gene: TRBJ2-3; V gene: TRBV9; clone size: few
CDR3 DNA: TGTGCCAGCAGCTGGGACAGGGCTAAAATTTACGAGCAGTACTTC; CDR3 protein: CASSWDRAKIYEQYF; D gene: TRBD1; J gene: TRBJ2-7; V gene: TRBV7-2; clone size: .
CDR3 DNA: TGTGCCATCGGGGGAGCTGGGGCCAACGTCCTGACTTTC; CDR3 protein: CAIGGAGANVLTF; D gene: .; J gene: TRBJ2-6; V gene: TRBV19; clone size: .